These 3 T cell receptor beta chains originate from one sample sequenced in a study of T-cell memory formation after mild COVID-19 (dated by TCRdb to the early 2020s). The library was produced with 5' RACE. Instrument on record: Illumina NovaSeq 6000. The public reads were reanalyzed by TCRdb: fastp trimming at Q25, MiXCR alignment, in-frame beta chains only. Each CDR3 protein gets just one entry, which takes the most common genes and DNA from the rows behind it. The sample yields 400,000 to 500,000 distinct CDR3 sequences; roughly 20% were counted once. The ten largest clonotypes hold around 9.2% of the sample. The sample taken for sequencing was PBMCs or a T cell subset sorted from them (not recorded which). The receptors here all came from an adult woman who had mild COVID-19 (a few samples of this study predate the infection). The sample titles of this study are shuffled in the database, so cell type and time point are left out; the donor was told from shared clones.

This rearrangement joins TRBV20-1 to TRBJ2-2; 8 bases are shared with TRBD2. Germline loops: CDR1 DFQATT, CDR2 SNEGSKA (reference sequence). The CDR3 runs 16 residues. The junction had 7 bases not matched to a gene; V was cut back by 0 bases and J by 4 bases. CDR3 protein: CSARDRSGSGTGELFF. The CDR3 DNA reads TGCAGTGCTAGAGATCGGAGCGGGAGTGGCACCGGGGAGCTGTTTTTT.

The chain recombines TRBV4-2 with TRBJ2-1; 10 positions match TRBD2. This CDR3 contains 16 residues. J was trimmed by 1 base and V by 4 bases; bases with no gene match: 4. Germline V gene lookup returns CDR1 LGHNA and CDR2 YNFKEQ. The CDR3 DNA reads TGTGCCAGCAGCCCATCTAGCGGGGGTTCCTACAATGAGCAGTTCTTC. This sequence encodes CASSPSSGGSYNEQFF.

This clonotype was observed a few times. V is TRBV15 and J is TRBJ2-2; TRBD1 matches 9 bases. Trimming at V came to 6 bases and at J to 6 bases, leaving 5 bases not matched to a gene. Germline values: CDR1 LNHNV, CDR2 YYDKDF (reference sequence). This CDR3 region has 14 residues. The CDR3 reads CATRGTGSAGELFF. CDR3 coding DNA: TGTGCCACCAGAGGGACAGGGTCGGCCGGGGAGCTGTTTTTT.